This TCR beta chain was captured in a study of neoadjuvant nivolumab and ipilimumab in lung cancer. With regard to this clone: Its cognate antigen is unknown.

Study outcomes and limitations: TCR richness and clonality were higher in tumors than adjacent uninvolved lung.

Looked up from germline, CDR1 is LGHNT and CDR2 is FRNRAP. The CDR3 has 15 residues. V was shortened by 6 bases and J by 0 bases, with 15 bases between the two germline ends. Profiled with immunoSEQ multiplex PCR; TCRdb holds only in-frame clones, not every one. The sample lists fewer than 40,000 clones; roughly 90% were seen once. The input for sequencing was peripheral blood, taken after neoadjuvant nivolumab, alone or with ipilimumab, at or shortly before surgery. The gene calls are TRBV12-5 and TRBJ2-7; D perhaps matches TRBD1 (5 bases). The receptor was derived from an adult with non-small cell lung cancer. The CDR3 region is CASGVFRVPSYEQYF. CDR3 coding DNA: TGTGCTAGTGGGGTGTTCAGGGTCCCCTCCTACGAGCAGTACTTC.